This TCR beta chain stems from a study of tumor-infiltrating lymphocytes in oesophageal squamous cell carcinoma. This CDR3 region has 15 residues. Germline CDR1 SGHTA, CDR2 FQGNSA. Each CDR3 protein is one row after TCRdb ran MiXCR on the PCR reads. The sample records over 10,000 distinct CDR3 sequences, about 54% being singletons. The chain uses TRBV7-2 and TRBJ2-4, with 7 bases lining up with TRBD2. The J call may be wrong; the DNA end is better matched by TRBJ2-7. The sequence came from a male donor with esophageal squamous cell carcinoma. The sequenced sample was esophageal tumor tissue. In nucleotides, the CDR3 is TGTGCCAGCAGCTCCCCAGCGGGAAACTCCTACGAGCAGTACTTC. This gives the protein CASSSPAGNSYEQYF.